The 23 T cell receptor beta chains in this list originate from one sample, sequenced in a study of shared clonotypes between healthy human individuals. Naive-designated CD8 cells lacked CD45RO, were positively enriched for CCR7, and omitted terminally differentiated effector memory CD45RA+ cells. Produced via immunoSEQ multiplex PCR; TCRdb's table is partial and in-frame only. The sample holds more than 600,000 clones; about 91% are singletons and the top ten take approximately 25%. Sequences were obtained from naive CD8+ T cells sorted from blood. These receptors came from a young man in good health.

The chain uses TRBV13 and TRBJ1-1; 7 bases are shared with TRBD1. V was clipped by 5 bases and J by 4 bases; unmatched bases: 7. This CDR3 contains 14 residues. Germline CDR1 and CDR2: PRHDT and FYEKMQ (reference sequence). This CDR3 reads CASSADRAGTEAFF. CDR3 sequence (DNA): TGTGCCAGCAGCGCCGACAGGGCGGGCACTGAAGCTTTCTTT. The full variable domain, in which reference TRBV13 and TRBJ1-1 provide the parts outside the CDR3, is AAGVIQSPRHLIKEKRETATLKCYPIPRHDTVYWYQQGPGQDPQFLISFYEKMQSDKGSIPDRFSAQQFSDYHSELNMSSLELGDSALYFCASSADRAGTEAFFGQGTRLTVV.

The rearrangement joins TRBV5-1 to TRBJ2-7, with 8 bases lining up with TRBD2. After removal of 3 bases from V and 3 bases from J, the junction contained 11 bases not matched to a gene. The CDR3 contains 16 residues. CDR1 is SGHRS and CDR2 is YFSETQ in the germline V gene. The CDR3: CASSSHVAGGGYEQYF. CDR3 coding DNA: TGCGCCAGCAGCTCCCATGTGGCGGGAGGAGGCTACGAGCAGTACTTC.

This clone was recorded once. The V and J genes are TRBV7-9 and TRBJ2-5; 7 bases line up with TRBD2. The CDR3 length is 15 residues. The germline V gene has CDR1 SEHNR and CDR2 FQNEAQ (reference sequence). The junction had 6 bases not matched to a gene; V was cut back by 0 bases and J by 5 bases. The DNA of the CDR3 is TGTGCCAGCAGCTTAGCGGGAGGGCCTGGGGAGACCCAGTACTTC. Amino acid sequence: CASSLAGGPGETQYF.

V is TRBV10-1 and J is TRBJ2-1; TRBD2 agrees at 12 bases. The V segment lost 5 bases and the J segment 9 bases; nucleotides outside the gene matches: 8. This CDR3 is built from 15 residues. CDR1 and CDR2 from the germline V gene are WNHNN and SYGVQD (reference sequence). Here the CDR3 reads CASSRLAGGPTEQFF. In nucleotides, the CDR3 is TGCGCCAGCAGTCGGCTAGCGGGAGGGCCGACTGAGCAGTTCTTC.

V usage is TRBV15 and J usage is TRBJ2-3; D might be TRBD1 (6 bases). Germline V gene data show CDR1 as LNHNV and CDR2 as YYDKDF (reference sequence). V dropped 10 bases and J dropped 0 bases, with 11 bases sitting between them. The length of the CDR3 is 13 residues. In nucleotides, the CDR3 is TGTGCCATCGGGACAACTAGCACAGATACGCAGTATTTT. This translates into CAIGTTSTDTQYF.

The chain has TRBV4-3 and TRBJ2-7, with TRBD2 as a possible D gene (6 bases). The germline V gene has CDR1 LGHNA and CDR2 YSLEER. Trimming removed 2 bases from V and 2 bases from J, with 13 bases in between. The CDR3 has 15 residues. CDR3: CASSQYAGGAYEQYF. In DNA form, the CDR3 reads TGCGCCAGCAGCCAATACGCTGGCGGGGCCTACGAGCAGTACTTC.

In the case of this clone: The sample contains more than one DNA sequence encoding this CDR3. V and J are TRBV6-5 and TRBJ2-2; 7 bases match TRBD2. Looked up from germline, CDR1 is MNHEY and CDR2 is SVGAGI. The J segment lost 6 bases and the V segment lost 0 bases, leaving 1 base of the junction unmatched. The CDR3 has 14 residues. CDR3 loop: CASSYSAGAGELFF. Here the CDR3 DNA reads TGTGCCAGCAGTTACTCGGCGGGGGCCGGGGAGCTGTTTTTT.

CDR3 in DNA: TGTGCCAGCAGCTTCCCCGGGAGCACCGGGGAGCTGTTTTTT. Its translation: CASSFPGSTGELFF. J is TRBJ2-2 and V is TRBV11-2, with D maybe TRBD2 (6 bases). V lost 3 bases, J lost 4 bases, and 9 bases lay in between. Germline-derived CDR1 and CDR2 are SGHAT and FQNNGV. CDR3 size: 14 residues. Filled out from reference TRBV11-2 and TRBJ2-2, the complete variable domain reads EAGVAQSPRYKIIEKRQSVAFWCNPISGHATLYWYQQILGQGPKLLIQFQNNGVVDDSQLPKDRFSAERLKGVDSTLKIQPAKLEDSAVYLCASSFPGSTGELFFGEGSRLTVL.

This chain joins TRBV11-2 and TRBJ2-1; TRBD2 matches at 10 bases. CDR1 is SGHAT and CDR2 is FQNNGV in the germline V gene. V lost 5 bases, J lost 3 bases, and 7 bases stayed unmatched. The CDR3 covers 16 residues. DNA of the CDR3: TGTGCCAGCAGCACCCAGACTAGCGGGCTCTACAATGAGCAGTTCTTC. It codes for CASSTQTSGLYNEQFF.

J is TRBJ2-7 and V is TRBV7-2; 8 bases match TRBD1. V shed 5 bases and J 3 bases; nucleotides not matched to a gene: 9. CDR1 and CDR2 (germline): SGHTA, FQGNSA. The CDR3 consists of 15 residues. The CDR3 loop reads CASSPPGGGFYEQYF. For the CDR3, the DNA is TGTGCCAGCAGCCCCCCAGGGGGCGGCTTCTACGAGCAGTACTTC.

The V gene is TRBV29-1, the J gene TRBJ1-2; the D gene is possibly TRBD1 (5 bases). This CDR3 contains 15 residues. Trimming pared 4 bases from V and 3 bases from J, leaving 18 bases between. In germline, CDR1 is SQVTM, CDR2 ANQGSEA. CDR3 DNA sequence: TGCAGCGTTGTTAACCCAGGGTCACTGGACTATGGCTACACCTTC. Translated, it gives CSVVNPGSLDYGYTF.

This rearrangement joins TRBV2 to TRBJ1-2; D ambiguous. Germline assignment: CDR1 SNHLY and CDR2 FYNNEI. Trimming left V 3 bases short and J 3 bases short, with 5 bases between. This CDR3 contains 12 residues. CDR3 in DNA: TGTGCCAGCAGTGAGGACTACTATGGCTACACCTTC. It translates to CASSEDYYGYTF.

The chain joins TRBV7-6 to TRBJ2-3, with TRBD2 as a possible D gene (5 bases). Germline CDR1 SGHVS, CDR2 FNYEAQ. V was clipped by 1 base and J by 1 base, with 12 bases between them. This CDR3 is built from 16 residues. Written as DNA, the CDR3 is TGTGCCAGCAGCTTAGTAGCGACTCATGGCACAGATACGCAGTATTTT. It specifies CASSLVATHGTDTQYF.

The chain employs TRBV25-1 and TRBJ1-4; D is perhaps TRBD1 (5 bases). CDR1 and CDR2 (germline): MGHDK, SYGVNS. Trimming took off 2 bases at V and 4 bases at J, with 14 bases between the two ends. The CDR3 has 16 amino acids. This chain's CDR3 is CASSELARDDNEKLFF. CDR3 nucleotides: TGTGCCAGCAGTGAACTTGCCCGGGACGATAATGAAAAACTGTTTTTT.

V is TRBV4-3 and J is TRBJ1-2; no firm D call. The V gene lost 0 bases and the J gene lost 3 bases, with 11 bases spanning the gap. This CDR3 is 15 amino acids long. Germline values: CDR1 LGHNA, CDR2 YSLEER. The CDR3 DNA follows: TGCGCCAGCAGCCAAGAGAACAGCGGATACTATGGCTACACCTTC. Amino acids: CASSQENSGYYGYTF.

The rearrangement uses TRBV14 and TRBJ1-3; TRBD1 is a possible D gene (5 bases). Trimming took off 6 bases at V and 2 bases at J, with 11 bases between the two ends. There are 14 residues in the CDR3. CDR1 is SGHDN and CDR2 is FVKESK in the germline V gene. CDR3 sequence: CASRLRGTGNTIYF. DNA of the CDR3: TGTGCCAGCAGGCTCCGGGGGACTGGAAACACCATATATTTT.

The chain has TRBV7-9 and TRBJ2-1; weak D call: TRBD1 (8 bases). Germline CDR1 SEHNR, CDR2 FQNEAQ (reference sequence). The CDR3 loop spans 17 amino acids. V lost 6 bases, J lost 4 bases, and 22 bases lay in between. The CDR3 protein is CASRPFITGGAYNEQFF. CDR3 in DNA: TGTGCCAGCAGGCCCTTCATCACAGGGGGGGCTTACAATGAGCAGTTCTTC.

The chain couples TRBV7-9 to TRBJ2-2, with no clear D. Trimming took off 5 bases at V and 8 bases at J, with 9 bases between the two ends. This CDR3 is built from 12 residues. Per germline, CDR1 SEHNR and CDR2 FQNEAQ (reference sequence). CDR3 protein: CASSHQIGELFF. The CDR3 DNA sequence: TGTGCCAGCAGCCATCAAATTGGGGAGCTGTTTTTT.

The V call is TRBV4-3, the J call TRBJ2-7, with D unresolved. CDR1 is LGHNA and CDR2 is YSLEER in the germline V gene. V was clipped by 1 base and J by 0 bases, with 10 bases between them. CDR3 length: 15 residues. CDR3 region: CASSQVVSDSYEQYF. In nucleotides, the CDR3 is TGCGCCAGCAGCCAAGTGGTCTCGGACTCCTACGAGCAGTACTTC.

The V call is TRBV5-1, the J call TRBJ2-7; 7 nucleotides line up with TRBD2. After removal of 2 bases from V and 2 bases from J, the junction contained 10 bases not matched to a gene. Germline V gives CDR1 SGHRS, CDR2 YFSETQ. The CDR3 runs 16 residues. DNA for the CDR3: TGCGCCAGCAGCTTCCCTACTAGCGCCCCGACCTACGAGCAGTACTTC. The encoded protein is CASSFPTSAPTYEQYF.

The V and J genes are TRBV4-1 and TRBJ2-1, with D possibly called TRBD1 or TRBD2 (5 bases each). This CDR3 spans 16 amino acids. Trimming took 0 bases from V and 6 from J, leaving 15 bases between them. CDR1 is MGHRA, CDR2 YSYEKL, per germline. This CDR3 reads CASSQEAAPGANEQFF. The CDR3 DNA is TGCGCCAGCAGCCAAGAAGCGGCCCCCGGGGCCAATGAGCAGTTCTTC.

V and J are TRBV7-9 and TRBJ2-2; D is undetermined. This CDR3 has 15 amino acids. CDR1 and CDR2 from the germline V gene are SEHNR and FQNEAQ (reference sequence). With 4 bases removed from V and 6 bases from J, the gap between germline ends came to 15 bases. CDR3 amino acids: CASSSTVSGAGELFF. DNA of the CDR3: TGTGCCAGCAGCTCGACCGTGAGTGGAGCCGGGGAGCTGTTTTTT.

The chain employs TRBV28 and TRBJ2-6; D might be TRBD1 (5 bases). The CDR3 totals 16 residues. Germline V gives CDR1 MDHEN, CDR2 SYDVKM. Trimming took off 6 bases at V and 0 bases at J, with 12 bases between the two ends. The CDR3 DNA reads TGTGCCAGCAGGCCAACAGGAATCTCTGGGGCCAACGTCCTGACTTTC. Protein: CASRPTGISGANVLTF.